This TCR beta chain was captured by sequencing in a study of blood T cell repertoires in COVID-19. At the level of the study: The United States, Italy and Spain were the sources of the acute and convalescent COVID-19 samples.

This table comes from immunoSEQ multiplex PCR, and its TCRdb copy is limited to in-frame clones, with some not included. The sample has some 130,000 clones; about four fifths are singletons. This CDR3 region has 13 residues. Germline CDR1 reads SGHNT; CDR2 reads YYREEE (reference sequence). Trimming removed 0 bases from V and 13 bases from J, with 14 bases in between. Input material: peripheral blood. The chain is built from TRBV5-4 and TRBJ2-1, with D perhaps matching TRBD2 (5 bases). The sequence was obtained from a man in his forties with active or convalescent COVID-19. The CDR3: CASSLEERRRQFF. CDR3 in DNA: TGTGCCAGCAGCTTGGAGGAGCGGAGAAGACAGTTCTTC.